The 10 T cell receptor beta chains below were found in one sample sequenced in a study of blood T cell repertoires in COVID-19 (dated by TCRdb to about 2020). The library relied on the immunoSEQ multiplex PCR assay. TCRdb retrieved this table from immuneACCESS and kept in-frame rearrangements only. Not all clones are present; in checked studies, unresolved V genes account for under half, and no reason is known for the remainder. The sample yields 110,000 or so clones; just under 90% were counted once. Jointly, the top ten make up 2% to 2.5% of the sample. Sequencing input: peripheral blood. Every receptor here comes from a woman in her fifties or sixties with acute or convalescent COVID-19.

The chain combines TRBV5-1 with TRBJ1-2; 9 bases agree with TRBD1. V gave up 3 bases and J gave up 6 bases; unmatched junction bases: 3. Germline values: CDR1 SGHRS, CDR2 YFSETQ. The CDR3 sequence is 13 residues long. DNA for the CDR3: TGCGCCAGCAGCTCGGGACAGGGAGATGGCTACACCTTC. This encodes CASSSGQGDGYTF. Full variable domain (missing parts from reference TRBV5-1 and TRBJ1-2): KAGVTQTPRYLIKTRGQQVTLSCSPISGHRSVSWYQQTPGQGLQFLFEYFSETQRNKGNFPGRFSGRQFSNSRSEMNVSTLELGDSALYLCASSSGQGDGYTFGSGTRLTVV.

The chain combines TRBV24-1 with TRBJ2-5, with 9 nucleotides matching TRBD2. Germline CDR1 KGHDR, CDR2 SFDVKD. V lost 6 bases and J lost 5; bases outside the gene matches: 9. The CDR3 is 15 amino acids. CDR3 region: CATSSASGMDETQYF. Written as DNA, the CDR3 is TGTGCCACCAGTTCCGCTAGCGGGATGGATGAGACCCAGTACTTC.

CDR3 nucleotide sequence: TGTGCCAGCAGCTTTCCACCGGGACTAGCGGCAGATACGCAGTATTTT. Translation gives CASSFPPGLAADTQYF. The chain couples TRBV11-2 to TRBJ2-3; 11 bases line up with TRBD2. The CDR3 sequence is 16 residues long. CDR1 is SGHAT, CDR2 FQNNGV, per germline. V trimming: 3 bases; J trimming: 4 bases; junction bases outside the gene matches: 6.

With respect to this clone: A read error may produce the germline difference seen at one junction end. CDR3 sequence: CAWTGGFLRTEAFF. CDR3 sequence (DNA): TGTGCTTGGACCGGCGGATTTTTGAGGACTGAAGCTTTCTTT. The gene calls are TRBV30 and TRBJ1-1; D uncertain. The CDR3 sequence is 14 residues long. Germline CDR1 reads GTSNPN; CDR2 reads SVGIG (reference sequence).

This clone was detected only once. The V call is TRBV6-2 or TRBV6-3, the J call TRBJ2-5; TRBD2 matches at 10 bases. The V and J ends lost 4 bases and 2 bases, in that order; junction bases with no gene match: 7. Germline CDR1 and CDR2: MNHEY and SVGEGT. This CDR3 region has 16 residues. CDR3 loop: CASSLTSGRGQETQYF. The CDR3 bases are TGTGCCAGCAGTTTGACAAGCGGGAGGGGTCAAGAGACCCAGTACTTC.

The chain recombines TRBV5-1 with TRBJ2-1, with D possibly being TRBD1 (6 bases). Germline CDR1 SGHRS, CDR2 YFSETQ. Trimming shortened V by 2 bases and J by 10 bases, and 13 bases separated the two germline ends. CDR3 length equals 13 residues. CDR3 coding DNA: TGCGCCAGCAGCTTTGGGGGCTTCTTGGAGCAGTTCTTC. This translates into CASSFGGFLEQFF.

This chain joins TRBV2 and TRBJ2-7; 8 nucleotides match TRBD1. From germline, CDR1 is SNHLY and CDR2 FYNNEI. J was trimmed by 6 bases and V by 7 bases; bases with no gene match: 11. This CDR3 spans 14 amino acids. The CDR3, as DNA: TGTGCCAGCAACACGGAACAGGGGGTCAGCGAGCAGTACTTC. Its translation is CASNTEQGVSEQYF.

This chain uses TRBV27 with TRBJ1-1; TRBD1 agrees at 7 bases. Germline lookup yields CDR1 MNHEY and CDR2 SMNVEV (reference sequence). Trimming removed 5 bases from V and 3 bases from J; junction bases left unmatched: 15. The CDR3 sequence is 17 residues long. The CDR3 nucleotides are TGTGCCAGCAGTCTTCTCGGACAGGCCCTCCGGCACACTGAAGCTTTCTTT. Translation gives CASSLLGQALRHTEAFF.

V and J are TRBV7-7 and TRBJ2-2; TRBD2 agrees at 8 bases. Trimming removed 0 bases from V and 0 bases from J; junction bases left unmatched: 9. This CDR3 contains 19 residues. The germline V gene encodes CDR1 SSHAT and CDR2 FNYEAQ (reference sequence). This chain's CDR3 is CASSLARGSGATNTGELFF. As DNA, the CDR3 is TGTGCCAGCAGCTTAGCGAGGGGTAGCGGGGCTACGAACACCGGGGAGCTGTTTTTT.

This CDR3 is CASRTGLPNTEAFF. The CDR3 DNA follows: TGCGCCAGCAGAACGGGACTTCCGAACACTGAAGCTTTCTTT. The chain employs TRBV4-1 and TRBJ1-1; D perhaps matches TRBD1 (5 bases). Germline CDR1 reads MGHRA; CDR2 reads YSYEKL. The V and J ends lost 6 bases and 1 base respectively, with 12 bases between them. The CDR3 totals 14 residues.